A single sample gave rise to the 9 T cell receptor beta chains below, sequenced in a study of blood T cell repertoires in COVID-19. Some clones are missing from TCRdb's copy, which holds only in-frame ones; the method was immunoSEQ multiplex PCR. The sample consists of a few hundred thousand clones, roughly 80% of them appearing once. Specimen: peripheral blood. The receptors originated from a man older than 75 with acute or convalescent COVID-19.

The rearrangement links TRBV3-1 (or the pseudogene TRBV3-2) to TRBJ2-1, with TRBD1 identical over 7 bases. V lost 8 bases to trimming and J lost 7 bases; unmatched junction nucleotides: 8. The CDR3 totals 13 residues. Looked up from germline, CDR1 is LGHDT and CDR2 is YNNKEL (reference sequence). The CDR3 DNA sequence: TGTGCCAGCCAAGGGGGCCTGAGGAATGAGCAGTTCTTC. Its translation: CASQGGLRNEQFF.

The chain recombines TRBV6-2 or TRBV6-3 with TRBJ2-1; 11 bases line up with TRBD2. CDR3 length equals 14 residues. Germline V CDR1 and CDR2: MNHEY, SVGEGT. After removal of 5 bases from V and 9 bases from J, the junction contained 6 bases not matched to a gene. In DNA, the CDR3 is TGTGCCAGCAGTCGTAGCGGGGGGGTGCTTGAGCAGTTCTTC. Its protein is CASSRSGGVLEQFF.

The chain joins TRBV10-3 to TRBJ1-5; D is ambiguous. Per the germline V gene, CDR1 is ENHRY and CDR2 is SYGVKD. The CDR3 is 14 residues long. Deletions cut 0 bases from V and 9 bases from J, with 12 bases between. CDR3 nucleotides: TGTGCCATCAGTGAGTCGGGAGGGAGCACGCCCCAGCATTTT. It is translated as CAISESGGSTPQHF.

V usage is TRBV6-5 and J usage is TRBJ2-7; 9 bases map to TRBD1. The V and J ends lost 0 bases and 2 bases, in that order; junction bases with no gene match: 2. This CDR3 is 15 amino acids long. In germline, CDR1 is MNHEY, CDR2 SVGAGI. As DNA, the CDR3 is TGTGCCAGCAGTTACTCAGGGACAGGGACCTACGAGCAGTACTTC. Translation: CASSYSGTGTYEQYF.

The chain joins TRBV7-3 to TRBJ2-1, with 9 bases lining up with TRBD1. Unmatched junction bases numbered 11, after V lost 5 bases and J lost 9 bases. This CDR3 comprises 15 residues. In germline, CDR1 is SGHTA, CDR2 FQGTGA. Here the CDR3 reads CASSVLGQGTPEQFF. In DNA form, the CDR3 reads TGTGCCAGCAGCGTCCTGGGACAGGGTACTCCTGAGCAGTTCTTC.

The chain has TRBV6-1 and TRBJ1-3; 10 bases match TRBD1. Unmatched junction bases numbered 7, after V lost 4 bases and J lost 4 bases. CDR1 MNHNS and CDR2 SASEGT come from the germline V gene. This CDR3 region has 16 residues. In DNA, the CDR3 is TGTGCCAGCAGTGTGACGACAGGGGGCAGAGGAAACACCATATATTTT. Translation: CASSVTTGGRGNTIYF.

The rearrangement links TRBV30 to TRBJ1-2; D may be TRBD1 (5 bases). Germline assignment: CDR1 GTSNPN and CDR2 SVGIG (reference sequence). V shed 2 bases and J shed 3 bases, with 7 bases lying between them. This CDR3 has 12 residues. The CDR3 nucleotides are TGTGCCTGGAGTTTAGGGGACTATGGCTACACCTTC. Amino acid sequence: CAWSLGDYGYTF.

The chain carries TRBV12-3 or TRBV12-4 and TRBJ2-7; 8 bases line up with TRBD1. After removal of 7 bases from V and 8 bases from J, the junction contained 10 bases not matched to a gene. This CDR3 is 13 amino acids long. The CDR3 reads CASTGGQGVQQYF. CDR3 sequence (DNA): TGTGCCAGCACCGGAGGACAGGGCGTACAGCAGTACTTC.

There are a few counts of this clone. This sequence joins TRBV12-3 or TRBV12-4 and TRBJ2-3; D might be TRBD2 (6 bases). This CDR3 has 13 residues. Trimming cost V 7 bases and J 6 bases, with 14 bases left between them. The CDR3 here is CASMRAGRDTQYF. The CDR3 nucleotides are TGTGCCAGCATGCGGGCAGGGAGGGATACGCAGTATTTT.